The T cell receptor beta chain described here comes from a study of cytomegalovirus exposure and HLA in healthy donors (dated by TCRdb to the late 2010s). As for the study more broadly: An earlier analysis of several hundred of the donors reported over 250 Gb of sequence data and about 120 million unique TCR beta sequences obtained from some 200 million T cells. The number of donors typed differed by locus, with 629-630 for A, B, C, DRB1 and DQB1, more than 500 for DQA1, 600 to 610 for DPA1, and approximately 470 for DPB1. To predict cytomegalovirus infection status, the study brought together high-throughput TCR immunosequencing, statistical association of individual TCRs with disease status, and machine learning. The aim of the study was to test whether cataloging public T cell receptors could identify signatures of past pathogen exposure. Among the roughly 390 genotyped donors, around 81% belonged to the genetic ancestry cluster associated with self-reported Caucasian donors. Rather than drawing on any new phenotypic data, the later analysis identified candidate immune exposures from TCR beta sequences and the way those sequences occurred across donors. Using immunosequencing, the study profiled T cell repertoires from about 620 subjects and related those repertoires to cytomegalovirus serostatus. Four to six DR-DQ haplotypes were handled as single units for association and clustering, since linkage in the cohort was strong. A later genetic analysis took genome-wide SNP genotypes for about three fifths of the 666 donors and used that subset as a discovery cohort. Besides the first cohort of roughly 660 subjects, a separate validation cohort made up of 120 or so different subjects was used. Approximately 300 gigabases of sequencing data and around 80 million unique TCR sequences made up an early release that covered around 640 HLA-typed donors. In a later analysis, previously published TCR beta repertoires from 666 donors were re-analyzed and high-resolution HLA genotyping was added so that TCR occurrence patterns could be studied. Among 398 genotyped donors of the cohort, an average of about 240,000 unique TCR beta nucleotide sequences were sequenced per donor, roughly a sixth of them non-productive. HLA typing included class I and class II loci at four-digit resolution. An earlier analysis of some 500 of the donors applied high-throughput TCR beta sequencing to assess whether each TCR beta V gene segment acted as functional or pseudogenic. Alongside the repertoire data, information on donor age, sex, ethnicity and CMV serostatus was compiled. Every discovery cohort repertoire had been produced on one sequencing platform. Broader findings and caveats from the paper: In a later analysis, HLA-associated TCR beta chains showed more clonal expansion and lower generation probabilities than non-associated chains that were equally common. While some public TCRs were present in many individuals, most TCR sequences turned up only very rarely across donors. A later analysis reported that several top co-occurrence clusters appeared linked to parvovirus B19, influenza, CMV and Epstein-Barr virus. In this cohort, only TCR beta chains were sequenced, and detectable features were limited by the absence of alpha or paired-chain data. A later genetic analysis associated a missense DCLRE1C variant with V-gene and J-gene trimming of TCR beta chains, and an independent cohort replicated the association. The study listed 150 to 200 TCR beta chains as associated with cytomegalovirus. According to the authors, the approach could potentially be generalized to other disease states and immunological phenotypes. A further reported finding was that TCR beta sequences accurately predicted the HLA-A and HLA-B alleles for most subjects in the first cohort. Assigning TCR associations to individual alleles was difficult when HLA alleles, especially DR and DQ, strongly co-occurred. Most CMV-associated TCR beta chains appeared to be HLA-restricted in a later analysis, and the HLA associations seemed to be driven largely by CMV exposure. Presence/absence analyses assumed roughly uniform sequencing depth across donors, an assumption that may not hold. Some IMGT-functional V segments, including TRBV6-2 and TRBV6-3, could not be told apart with the 87-base-pair reads, so those segments were excluded. The classifier was reported to diagnose cytomegalovirus status with high specificity and sensitivity in both the original cohort and the validation cohort. In an earlier analysis of approximately 600 of the donors, most TCR beta V segments were observed in productive rearrangements about 87% or about 30% of the time, broadly matching IMGT annotations. Three of the identified cytomegalovirus-associated TCR beta chains were confirmed in vitro to be specific for cytomegalovirus antigens. According to a later analysis, TCR association rates differed among HLA loci, with DRB1 alleles showing the most associated TCRs and HLA-C alleles showing the fewest. Because HLA typing was unavailable for some donors at each locus, only the typed subset was used in association tests. Immune exposure information for the cohort was limited to CMV serostatus. Because counts were too low, 15 to 20 rarely observed V segments, including chromosome 9 orphons, were excluded from the earlier analysis of 587 of the donors. Linkage disequilibrium might explain the correlated functional status among segregating V segments, but an unknown experimental factor could not be excluded. At a false discovery rate of 0.05, a later analysis linked 16,000 or so TCR beta sequences to specific HLA alleles. According to a later genetic analysis, donors in an Asian-associated ancestry cluster had fewer N-insertions in productive TCRs than the approximately 630-donor mean. The sequencing pipeline was judged likely to have produced a cluster of highly shared sequence variants as a technical artifact.

The library was produced with the immunoSEQ multiplex PCR assay. A mixture of 60 forward primers for TCR Vbeta segments and 13 reverse primers for TCR Jbeta segments was used in the multiplex PCR. Amplification of the CDR3 region of rearranged TCR beta genes was performed with a multiplex PCR assay on genomic DNA. The amplified TCR beta libraries were sequenced on the Illumina HiSeq System as 87-base-pair reads. As for the original processing: A later analysis tallied approximately 87 million unique TCR beta chains across the 666 repertoires, and some 10 million of those chains were shared by two or more donors. Raw reads were error-corrected and collapsed into unique sequences by a nearest-neighbor algorithm in which closely related sequences were merged to remove PCR and sequencing errors. To assign V, D and J gene segments, CDR3 sequences were aligned to IMGT reference sequences. For a sequence to be retained, a match of at least six nucleotides to both a V gene segment and a J gene segment was required. A rearrangement was called productive if the CDR3 had no stop codons and remained in frame with V and J, and every other rearrangement was called non-productive. CDR3 was defined by IMGT convention, running from the second conserved V-encoded cysteine to the conserved J-encoded phenylalanine. In an earlier analysis of just under 600 of the donors, sequences lacking an unambiguous match to a single V gene segment were excluded. In an earlier analysis of 450 to 750 of the donors, a V segment was called functional when productive rearrangements were above 56.7%, and segregating when the standard deviation between donors exceeded 5%. A statistical classification framework was developed to diagnose cytomegalovirus status using the catalog of TCR beta chain sequences. A later analysis assigned V and J genes by comparing TCR nucleotide sequences with IMGT/GENE-DB human TR gene sequences. In a later analysis, CDR3 sequences and most-parsimonious VDJ recombination scenarios were assigned using the TCRdist pipeline. In a later analysis, every TCR beta chain was defined by the combination of its CDR3 amino acid sequence and its V-gene family, and reads without a unique V-gene family were dropped. To address suspected cross-contamination and a sequencing artifact, a later analysis removed a few hundred highly shared, low-generation-probability nucleotide sequences. A later analysis calculated a clonal expansion index for each public chain from normalized within-repertoire ranks of inferred template counts. In a later analysis, generation probabilities were computed with a VDJ recombination model fitted to out-of-frame rearrangements, and the resulting probabilities were checked against IGoR. In a later analysis, TCR-TCR, TCR-HLA and TCR-CMV co-occurrence was scored with hypergeometric tests, and a repertoire-size bias correction was applied to TCR pairs. A later analysis estimated false discovery rates by permuting HLA or CMV assignments 20 times. A later analysis grouped co-occurring TCRs with DBSCAN, adding TCRdist sequence similarity when clustering within HLA-allele-positive subsets. Repertoires with fewer than 30,000 or more than 120,000 public chains were left out of co-occurrence clustering, as were roughly five repertoires with anomalous nucleotide sharing. TCRdb took over this immuneACCESS table, retaining in-frame rearrangements with V and J assigned. Such tables are incomplete; in checked studies, under half of the missing clones stem from an unresolved V gene, and the remainder is unexplained. The V and J calls and clone size come from that table; D and trimming were worked out from the DNA. The sample yields around 210,000 clones; roughly 77% were counted once. Around 0.42% of the sample is in the top ten clones.

For this clone: Its specific antigen is unknown. No quality values exist for individual bases; no much larger clone is one base distant.

V and J lose 5 bases and 6 bases, and a span of 16 bases separates them. From the cysteine up to the phenylalanine, the CDR3 has a length of 15 residues. Kept here is only the CDR3 DNA, which spans 45 bases and is read in frame from base 1. The germline V gene yields MDHEN for CDR1 and SYDVKM for CDR2. The cohort was made up of 500 to 800 healthy bone marrow donors. Cohort members were all nominally healthy when sampled, although unrecorded immune exposures were likely present. The donor was CMV seropositive and was included in the group of some 290 seropositive cohort members. A peripheral blood sample was collected from each donor, and TCR beta sequencing was performed on peripheral blood mononuclear cells. The Qiagen DNeasy Blood Extraction Kit was used to extract genomic DNA from the blood cell samples.

Recombination connected TRBV28 to TRBJ1-4; the D gene is perhaps TRBD1, from 6 matching bases. The source is a male donor in good health and CMV-seropositive. Sequenced input: PBMCs. The CDR3 protein: CASSANSQGHEKLFF. DNA sequence: TGTGCCAGCAGTGCTAATTCGCAGGGGCATGAAAAACTGTTTTTT. Reference TRBV28 and TRBJ1-4 proteins supply the regions before and after the CDR3; the full variable domain is: DVKVTQSSRYLVKRTGEKVFLECVQDMDHENMFWYRQDPGLGLRLIYFSYDVKMKEKGDIPEGYSVSREKKERFSLILESASTNQTSMYLCASSANSQGHEKLFFGSGTQLSVL.